The 2 T cell receptor beta chains below all came from one sample that was sequenced in a study of T cells in tuberculosis. Some clones are missing from TCRdb's copy, which holds only in-frame ones; the method was immunoSEQ multiplex PCR. The table shows about 41,000 clones, with about 95% occurring only once. The sample comprised PBMCs. Receptor source: a donor between 10 and 29 years old with latent tuberculosis or without tuberculosis infection.

The rearrangement links TRBV5-1 to TRBJ2-2, with TRBD1 identical over 7 bases. The CDR3 contains 15 residues. V lost 0 bases, J lost 3 bases, and 2 bases stayed unmatched. Germline V gene lookup returns CDR1 SGHRS and CDR2 YFSETQ. The CDR3 sequence is CASSLGQGYTGELFF. CDR3 sequence (DNA): TGCGCCAGCAGCTTGGGACAGGGTTACACCGGGGAGCTGTTTTTT.

This clone was picked up one time. The CDR3: CASSLYQSNQPQHF. The CDR3 bases are TGTGCCAGCAGTTTATACCAGAGCAATCAGCCCCAGCATTTT. The gene calls are TRBV27 and TRBJ1-5; no reliable D call. The V gene lost 1 base and the J gene lost 1 base, with 5 bases spanning the gap. Germline assignment: CDR1 MNHEY and CDR2 SMNVEV (reference sequence). The CDR3 is 14 residues long.